The 11 T cell receptor beta chains presented below share a single source sample, sequenced in a study of OX40 agonist ivuxolimab in advanced cancers. The protocol was immunoSEQ multiplex PCR, while the TCRdb copy is restricted to in-frame clones and leaves out a portion. The profile shows about 65,000 clones, around 86% of them singletons. The sequencing used CD4+ or CD8+ T cells sorted from blood, collected in a trial of the OX40 agonist ivuxolimab. These TCRs come from an adult with an advanced solid tumor such as melanoma, head and neck, liver or kidney cancer.

The chain joins TRBV29-1 to TRBJ2-3; D is ambiguous. V was shortened by 0 bases and J by 11 bases, with 6 bases between the two germline ends. The CDR3 sequence is 10 residues long. Germline-derived CDR1 and CDR2 are SQVTM and ANQGSEA. The CDR3 sequence: CSVEDYGQYF. The CDR3 DNA sequence: TGCAGCGTTGAAGACTATGGGCAGTATTTT.

The count of this clone is one. The CDR3 nucleotides read TGTGCCAGCAGCCAGATACGGACTAGCGGGGGGGCCCTAGCAGGCGAGACCCAGTACTTC. This sequence encodes CASSQIRTSGGALAGETQYF. This chain joins TRBV13 and TRBJ2-5; 15 nucleotides agree with TRBD2. The CDR3 sequence is 20 residues long. Germline lookup yields CDR1 PRHDT and CDR2 FYEKMQ (reference sequence). Losses at the gene ends were 5 bases for V and 5 bases for J; bases not matched to a gene: 18.

The CDR3 reads CASSPDRGPDTQYF. The CDR3 region has the DNA TGCGCCAGCAGCCCCGACAGGGGGCCAGATACGCAGTATTTT. V usage is TRBV5-1 and J usage is TRBJ2-3; 10 bases fit TRBD1. This CDR3 spans 14 amino acids. The germline V gene has CDR1 SGHRS and CDR2 YFSETQ. Trimming cost V 4 bases and J 4 bases; bases outside gene matches: 3.

This chain connects TRBV6-1 to TRBJ1-6, with D unclear. V lost 7 bases and J lost 7, with 17 bases in between. Germline V gene data show CDR1 as MNHNS and CDR2 as SASEGT. The CDR3 spans 15 residues. For the CDR3, the DNA is TGTGCCAGCAAGGAGGGCTTAGGCGTAAATTCACCCCTCCACTTT. This gives the protein CASKEGLGVNSPLHF.

The sample holds a few counts of this clone. V gene TRBV7-3 combines with J gene TRBJ1-6; the D is unclear. The length of the CDR3 is 15 residues. Germline V gene data show CDR1 as SGHTA and CDR2 as FQGTGA. Trimming removed 2 bases at V and 0 bases at J, with 5 bases between. The CDR3 DNA reads as TGTGCCAGCAGCTTATCGAGCTCCTATAATTCACCCCTCCACTTT. Amino acid sequence: CASSLSSSYNSPLHF.

The chain joins TRBV5-4 to TRBJ2-5; maybe TRBD1 (6 bases). Trimming stripped 0 bases from V and 13 bases from J, with 16 bases between. Germline CDR1 and CDR2: SGHNT and YYREEE (reference sequence). The CDR3 consists of 13 residues. As DNA, the CDR3 is TGTGCCAGCAGCTTGGTTGGGGGCGGGCTGCCGTACTTC. It specifies CASSLVGGGLPYF.

The CDR3 DNA sequence: TGCAGCGTTGCCCCAGGGCGGACGGGGCCGAGAGGCGAAGCTTTCTTT. Protein sequence: CSVAPGRTGPRGEAFF. V and J are TRBV29-1 and TRBJ1-1, with D possibly being TRBD1 (5 bases). The CDR3 loop spans 16 amino acids. Trimming pared 4 bases from V and 8 bases from J, leaving 26 bases between. The V gene's germline CDR1 is SQVTM and CDR2 ANQGSEA.

The CDR3 region is CASSPNRVPYEQYF. The CDR3 DNA follows: TGTGCCAGTAGTCCGAACAGGGTCCCCTACGAGCAGTACTTC. This chain joins TRBV19 and TRBJ2-7; perhaps TRBD1 as D (6 bases). CDR1 LNHDA and CDR2 SQIVND come from the germline V gene (reference sequence). The CDR3 is 14 residues long. With 5 bases removed from V and 2 bases from J, the gap between germline ends came to 13 bases. Complete variable domain (other parts from reference TRBV19 and TRBJ2-7): DGGITQSPKYLFRKEGQNVTLSCEQNLNHDAMYWYRQDPGQGLRLIYYSQIVNDFQKGDIAEGYSVSREKKESFPLTVTSAQKNPTAFYLCASSPNRVPYEQYFGPGTRLTVT.

The V and J genes are TRBV6-1 and TRBJ2-3, with no clear D. The CDR3 length is 11 residues. The germline CDR1 and CDR2 sequences are MNHNS and SASEGT. Trimming cost V 6 bases and J 6 bases, with 7 bases left between them. CDR3 amino acids: CASSERDTQYF. Here the CDR3 DNA reads TGTGCCAGCAGCGAACGGGATACGCAGTATTTT.

A word on this clone: Other DNA sequences in the same sample also yield this CDR3. The DNA for the CDR3 is TGCGCCAGCAGCCAGGCCAGCGGGGGATTAGATACGCAGTATTTT. Amino acid sequence: CASSQASGGLDTQYF. V and J are TRBV4-1 and TRBJ2-3, with 8 nucleotides matching TRBD2. CDR1 and CDR2 (germline): MGHRA, YSYEKL. The CDR3 consists of 15 residues. V lost 3 bases, J lost 5 bases, and 7 bases stayed unmatched.

The V and J genes are TRBV5-1 and TRBJ1-2; no clear D. The CDR3 runs 13 residues. In germline, CDR1 is SGHRS, CDR2 YFSETQ. Trimming took off 0 bases at V and 2 bases at J, with 5 bases between the two ends. The CDR3 DNA is TGCGCCAGCAGCTTGGTACAGAACTATGGCTACACCTTC. Translated, it gives CASSLVQNYGYTF.